This record looks at one T cell receptor beta chain sequence and its context. Its antigen is not identified. There are 14 residues in the CDR3. Between the trimmed V and J ends, which lost 1 base and 2 bases, there was a span of 8 bases. Germline CDR1 reads MNHEY; CDR2 reads SVGEGT. Assay: immunoSEQ multiplex PCR; the TCRdb copy retains only in-frame clones and omits some. The sample holds around 99,000 clones, about 90% seen once. These data are taken from a study of T cell responses to AZD1222 COVID-19 vaccine. Overall study findings and caveats: Clonal diversity may have been underestimated in mostly white British donors. In all cases, repertoires were sampled only after the peak T cell response. Dominant CD4 TCR responses targeted spike regions 160-218 and 743-854. The reported proportion of spike-specific TCRs targeting unmutated variant regions was nearly half.

The clonotype comes from an adult in good health. The source material was peripheral blood, sampled on day 0 of AZD1222 vaccination. The chain links TRBV6-2 or TRBV6-3 to TRBJ1-1; D gene uncertain. The CDR3 DNA sequence: TGTGCCAGCAGTTACTTCCCAGATAACACTGAAGCTTTCTTT. Its protein is CASSYFPDNTEAFF.